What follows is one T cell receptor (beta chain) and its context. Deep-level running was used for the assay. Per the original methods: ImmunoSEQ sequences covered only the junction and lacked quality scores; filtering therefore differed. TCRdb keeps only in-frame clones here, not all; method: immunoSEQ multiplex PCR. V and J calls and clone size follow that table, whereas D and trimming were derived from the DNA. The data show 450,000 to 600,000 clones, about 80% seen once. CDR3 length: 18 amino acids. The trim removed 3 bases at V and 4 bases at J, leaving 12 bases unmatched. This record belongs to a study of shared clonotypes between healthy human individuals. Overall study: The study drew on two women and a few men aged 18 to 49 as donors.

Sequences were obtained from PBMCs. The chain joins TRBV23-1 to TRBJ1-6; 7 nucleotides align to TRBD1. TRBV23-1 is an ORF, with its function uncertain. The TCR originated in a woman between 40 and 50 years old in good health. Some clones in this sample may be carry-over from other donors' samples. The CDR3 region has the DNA TGCGCCAGCAGTCACCACGACAGGGCCTATCGTTATAATTCACCCCTCCACTTT. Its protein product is CASSHHDRAYRYNSPLHF.